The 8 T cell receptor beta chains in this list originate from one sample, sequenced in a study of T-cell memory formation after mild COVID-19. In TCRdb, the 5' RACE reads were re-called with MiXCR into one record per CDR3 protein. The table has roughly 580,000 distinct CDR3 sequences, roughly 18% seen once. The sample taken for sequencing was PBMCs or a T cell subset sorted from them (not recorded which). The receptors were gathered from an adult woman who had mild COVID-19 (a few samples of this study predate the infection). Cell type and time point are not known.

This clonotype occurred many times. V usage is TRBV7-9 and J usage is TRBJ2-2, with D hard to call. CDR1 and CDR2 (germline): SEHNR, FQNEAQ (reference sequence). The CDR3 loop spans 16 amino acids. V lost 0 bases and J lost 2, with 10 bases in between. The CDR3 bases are TGTGCCAGCAGCTTAGCCCCTTCCGGAAACACCGGGGAGCTGTTTTTT. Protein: CASSLAPSGNTGELFF.

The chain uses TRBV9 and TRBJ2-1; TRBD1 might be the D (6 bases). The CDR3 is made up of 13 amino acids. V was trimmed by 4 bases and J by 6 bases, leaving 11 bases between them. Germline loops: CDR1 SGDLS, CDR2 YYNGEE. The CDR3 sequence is CASSPRDINEQFF. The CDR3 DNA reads TGTGCCAGCAGCCCCCGGGACATCAATGAGCAGTTCTTC.

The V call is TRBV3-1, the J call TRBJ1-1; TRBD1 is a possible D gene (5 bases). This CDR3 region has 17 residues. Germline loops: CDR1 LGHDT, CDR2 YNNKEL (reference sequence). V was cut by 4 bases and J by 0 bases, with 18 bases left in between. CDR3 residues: CASSPGGKGDLNTEAFF. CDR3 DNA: TGTGCCAGCAGCCCCGGGGGTAAAGGGGACTTGAACACTGAAGCTTTCTTT.

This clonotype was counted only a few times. The CDR3 is CSVWTRTQETQYF. The DNA of the CDR3 is TGCAGCGTCTGGACTAGGACCCAAGAGACCCAGTACTTC. V and J are TRBV29-1 and TRBJ2-5; 7 nucleotides match TRBD2. Germline CDR1 and CDR2: SQVTM and ANQGSEA. The CDR3 totals 13 residues. V dropped 6 bases and J dropped 1; count of bases not matched to a gene: 5.

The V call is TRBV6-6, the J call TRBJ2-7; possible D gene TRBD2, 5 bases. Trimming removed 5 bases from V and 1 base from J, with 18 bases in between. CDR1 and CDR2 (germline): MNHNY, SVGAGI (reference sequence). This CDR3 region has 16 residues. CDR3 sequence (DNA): TGTGCCAGCAGTCCCCCTAGCCGTTCTGGATCCTACGAGCAGTACTTC. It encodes CASSPPSRSGSYEQYF.

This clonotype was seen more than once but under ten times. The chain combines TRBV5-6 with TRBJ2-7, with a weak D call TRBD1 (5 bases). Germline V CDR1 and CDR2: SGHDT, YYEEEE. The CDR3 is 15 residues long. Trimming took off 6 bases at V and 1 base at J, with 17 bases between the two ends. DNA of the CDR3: TGTGCCAGCACTCAAGGACACCGCTCATCCTACGAGCAGTACTTC. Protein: CASTQGHRSSYEQYF.

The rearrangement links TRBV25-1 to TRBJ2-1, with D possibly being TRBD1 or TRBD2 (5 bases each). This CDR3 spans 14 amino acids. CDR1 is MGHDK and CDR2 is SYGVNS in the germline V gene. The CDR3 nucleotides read TGTGCGACAGCAGGAACTAGGAATTCCAATGAGCAGTTCTTC. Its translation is CATAGTRNSNEQFF.

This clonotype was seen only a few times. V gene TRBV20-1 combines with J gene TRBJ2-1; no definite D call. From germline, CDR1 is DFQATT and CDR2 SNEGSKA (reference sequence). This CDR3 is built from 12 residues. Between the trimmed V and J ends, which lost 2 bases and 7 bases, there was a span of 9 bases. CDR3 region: CSARSLGNEQFF. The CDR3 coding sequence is TGCAGTGCTAGAAGTCTGGGGAATGAGCAGTTCTTC.